What follows is one T cell receptor beta chain and its context. The target antigen is unknown. The source of the sample is a study of cytotoxic CD8 clonotypes in ibrutinib-treated CLL. General study results and limits: Higher clonality was seen at ibrutinib response and a return toward baseline at progression. Clonotypes that were public were uncommon, and they contracted or stayed stable on treatment. Baseline values of clonality outstripped age-matched healthy donors and followed circulating CD8+ T-cell counts.

Trimming left V 7 bases short and J 0 bases short, with 11 bases between. In germline, CDR1 is SGDLS, CDR2 YYNGEE. There are 14 residues in the CDR3. Data came from immunoSEQ multiplex PCR; TCRdb stores just in-frame clones and leaves some out. The repertoire holds under 300,000 clones, with approximately 76% as singletons. Sequences were derived from PBMCs, sampled at disease progression, from a patient treated with ibrutinib. The V call is TRBV9, the J call TRBJ2-1, with D possibly TRBD2 on 6 matching bases. The sequence derives from a human donor with chronic lymphocytic leukemia. CDR3 protein: CASGIGGSYNEQFF. CDR3 DNA sequence: TGTGCCAGCGGAATCGGGGGCTCCTACAATGAGCAGTTCTTC.